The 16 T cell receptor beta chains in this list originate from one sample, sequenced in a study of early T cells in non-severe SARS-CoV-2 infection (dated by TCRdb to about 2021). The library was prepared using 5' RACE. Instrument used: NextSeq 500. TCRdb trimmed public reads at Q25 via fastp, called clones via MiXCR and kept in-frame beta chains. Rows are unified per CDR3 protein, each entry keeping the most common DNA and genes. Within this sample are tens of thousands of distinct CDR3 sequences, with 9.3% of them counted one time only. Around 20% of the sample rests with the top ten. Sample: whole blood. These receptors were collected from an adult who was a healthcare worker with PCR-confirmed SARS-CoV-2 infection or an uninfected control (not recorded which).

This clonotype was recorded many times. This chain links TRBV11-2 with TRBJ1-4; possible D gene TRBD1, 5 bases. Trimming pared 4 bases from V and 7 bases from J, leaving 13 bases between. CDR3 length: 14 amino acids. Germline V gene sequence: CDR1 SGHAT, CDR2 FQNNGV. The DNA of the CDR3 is TGTGCCAGCAGCTCGGGGACTTATTCTGAAAAACTGTTTTTT. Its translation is CASSSGTYSEKLFF.

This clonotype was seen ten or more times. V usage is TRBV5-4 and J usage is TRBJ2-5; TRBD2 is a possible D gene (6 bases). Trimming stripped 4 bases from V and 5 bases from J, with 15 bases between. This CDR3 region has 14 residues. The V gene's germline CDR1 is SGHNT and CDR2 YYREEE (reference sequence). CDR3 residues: CASSPRGGEETQYF. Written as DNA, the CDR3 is TGTGCCAGCAGCCCCCGAGGCGGGGAGGAGACCCAGTACTTC.

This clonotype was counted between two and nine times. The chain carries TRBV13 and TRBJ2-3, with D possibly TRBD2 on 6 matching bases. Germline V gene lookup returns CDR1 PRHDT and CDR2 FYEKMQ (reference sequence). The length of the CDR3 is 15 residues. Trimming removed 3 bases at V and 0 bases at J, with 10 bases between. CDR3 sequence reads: CASSFSGTSTDTQYF. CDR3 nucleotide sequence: TGTGCCAGCAGCTTCTCCGGGACTAGCACAGATACGCAGTATTTT.

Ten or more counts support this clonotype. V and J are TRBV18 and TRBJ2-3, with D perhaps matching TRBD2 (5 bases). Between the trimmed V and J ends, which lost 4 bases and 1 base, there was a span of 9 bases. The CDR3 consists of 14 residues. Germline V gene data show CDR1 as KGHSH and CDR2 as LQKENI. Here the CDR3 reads CASSLSGGTDTQYF. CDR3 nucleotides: TGTGCCAGCTCACTAAGCGGCGGCACAGATACGCAGTATTTT.

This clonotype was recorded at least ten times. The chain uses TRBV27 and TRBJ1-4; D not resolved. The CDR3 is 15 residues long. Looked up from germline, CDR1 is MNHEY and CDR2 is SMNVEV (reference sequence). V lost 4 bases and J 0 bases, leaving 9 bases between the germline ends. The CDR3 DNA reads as TGTGCCAGCAGTTCCGGATCCTCAACTAATGAAAAACTGTTTTTT. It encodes CASSSGSSTNEKLFF.

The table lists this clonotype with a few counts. CDR3 protein: CASSYYRGGDTEAFF. In DNA, the CDR3 is TGCGCCAGCAGCTATTACAGGGGAGGGGACACTGAAGCTTTCTTT. J is TRBJ1-1 and V is TRBV5-1; 7 bases agree with TRBD1. Trimming at V came to 3 bases and at J to 3 bases, leaving 8 bases not matched to a gene. The CDR3 sequence is 15 residues long. Germline V lookup: CDR1 SGHRS, CDR2 YFSETQ.

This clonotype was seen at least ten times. For the CDR3, the DNA is TGTGCCAGCAGCCAAGAAACGGGGAGAGGCTACACCTTC. It codes for CASSQETGRGYTF. V and J are TRBV3-1 and TRBJ1-2; no definite D call. Between the trimmed V and J ends, which lost 0 bases and 8 bases, there was a span of 10 bases. The CDR3 has 13 amino acids. CDR1 is LGHDT, CDR2 YNNKEL, per germline (reference sequence).

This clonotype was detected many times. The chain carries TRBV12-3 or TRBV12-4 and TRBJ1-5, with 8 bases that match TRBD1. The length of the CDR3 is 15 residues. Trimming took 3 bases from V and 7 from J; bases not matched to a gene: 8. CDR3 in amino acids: CASSLEAGGEQPQHF. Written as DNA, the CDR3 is TGTGCCAGCAGTTTGGAGGCAGGGGGCGAGCAGCCCCAGCATTTT.

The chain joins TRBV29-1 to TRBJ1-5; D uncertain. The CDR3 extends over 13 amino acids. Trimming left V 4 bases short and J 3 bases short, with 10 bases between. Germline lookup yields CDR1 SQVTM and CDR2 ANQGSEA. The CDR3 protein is CSVGGSPNQPQHF. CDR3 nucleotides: TGCAGCGTTGGTGGCAGTCCCAATCAGCCCCAGCATTTT. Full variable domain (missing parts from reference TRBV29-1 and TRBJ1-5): SAVISQKPSRDICQRGTSLTIQCQVDSQVTMMFWYRQQPGQSLTLIATANQGSEATYESGFVIDKFPISRPNLTFSTLTVSNMSPEDSSIYLCSVGGSPNQPQHFGDGTRLSIL.

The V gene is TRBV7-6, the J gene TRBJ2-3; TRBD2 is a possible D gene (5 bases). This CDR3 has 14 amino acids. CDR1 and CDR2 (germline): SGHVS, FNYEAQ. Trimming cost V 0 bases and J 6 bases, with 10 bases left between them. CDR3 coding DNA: TGTGCCAGCAGCTTAGCGCCTACGGGGGATACGCAGTATTTT. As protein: CASSLAPTGDTQYF.

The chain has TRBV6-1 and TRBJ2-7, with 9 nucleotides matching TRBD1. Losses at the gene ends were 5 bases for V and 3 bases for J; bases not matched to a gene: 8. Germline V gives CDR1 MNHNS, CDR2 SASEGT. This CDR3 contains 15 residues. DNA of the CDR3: TGTGCCAGCAGTAGACCGGGACAGGGTGTCTACGAGCAGTACTTC. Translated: CASSRPGQGVYEQYF.

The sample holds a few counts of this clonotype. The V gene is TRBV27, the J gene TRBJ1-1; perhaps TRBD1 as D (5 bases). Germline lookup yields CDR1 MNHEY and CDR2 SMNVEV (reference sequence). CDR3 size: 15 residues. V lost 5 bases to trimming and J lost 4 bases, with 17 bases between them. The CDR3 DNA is TGTGCCAGCAGTCCCCGCGGGGCCCCGGGCACTGAAGCTTTCTTT. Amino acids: CASSPRGAPGTEAFF.

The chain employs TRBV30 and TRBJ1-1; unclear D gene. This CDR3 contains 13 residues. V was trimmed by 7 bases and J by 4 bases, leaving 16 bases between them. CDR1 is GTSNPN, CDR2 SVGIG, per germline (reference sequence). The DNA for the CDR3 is TGTGCCTTATCGACGAAAGTTATCACTGAAGCTTTCTTT. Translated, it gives CALSTKVITEAFF.

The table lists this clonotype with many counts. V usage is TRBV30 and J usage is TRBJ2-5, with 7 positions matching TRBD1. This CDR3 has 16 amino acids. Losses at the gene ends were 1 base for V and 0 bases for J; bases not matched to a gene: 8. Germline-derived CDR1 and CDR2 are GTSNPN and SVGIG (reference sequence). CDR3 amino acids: CAWSATGIPYQETQYF. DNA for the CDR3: TGTGCCTGGAGTGCGACAGGGATCCCGTACCAAGAGACCCAGTACTTC.

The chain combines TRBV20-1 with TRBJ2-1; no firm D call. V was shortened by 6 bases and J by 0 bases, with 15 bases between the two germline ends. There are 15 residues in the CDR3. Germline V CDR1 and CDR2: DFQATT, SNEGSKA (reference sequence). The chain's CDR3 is CSARSLSSSYNEQFF. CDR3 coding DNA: TGCAGTGCAAGATCCCTCAGTAGCTCCTACAATGAGCAGTTCTTC.

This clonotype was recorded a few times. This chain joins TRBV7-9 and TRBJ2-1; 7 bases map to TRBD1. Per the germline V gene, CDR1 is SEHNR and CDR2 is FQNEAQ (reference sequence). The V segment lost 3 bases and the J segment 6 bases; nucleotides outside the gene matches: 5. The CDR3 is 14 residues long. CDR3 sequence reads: CASSLSGQANEQFF. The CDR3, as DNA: TGTGCCAGCAGCTTGTCAGGACAGGCCAATGAGCAGTTCTTC.